These 23 T cell receptor beta chains came from one sample sequenced in a study of cytotoxic CD8 clonotypes in ibrutinib-treated CLL. TCRdb keeps only in-frame clones here, not all; method: immunoSEQ multiplex PCR. The table lists tens of thousands of clones, approximately 71% of them singletons. The material sequenced was PBMCs, taken at disease progression, from a patient treated with ibrutinib. These receptors were taken from a human donor with chronic lymphocytic leukemia.

The chain combines TRBV11-3 with TRBJ2-5; maybe TRBD2 (7 bases). The CDR3 loop spans 14 amino acids. Germline values: CDR1 SGHNT, CDR2 YENEEA. The V and J ends lost 8 bases and 4 bases respectively, with 17 bases between them. CDR3 residues: CASSLRGARETQYF. The DNA for the CDR3 is TGTGCCAGCTCTCTCCGGGGGGCGCGAGAGACCCAGTACTTC.

V gene TRBV28 combines with J gene TRBJ2-7, with 8 bases that match TRBD2. This CDR3 is built from 14 residues. CDR1 MDHEN and CDR2 SYDVKM come from the germline V gene. The V gene end was trimmed by 5 bases and the J gene end by 0 bases; junction bases not matched to a gene: 3. CDR3 amino acids: CASSASGYSYEQYF. DNA of the CDR3: TGTGCCAGCAGTGCTAGCGGGTACTCCTACGAGCAGTACTTC.

By sample share, this clone is medium-sized. The rearrangement joins TRBV11-2 to TRBJ2-1, with 9 positions matching TRBD2. Germline loops: CDR1 SGHAT, CDR2 FQNNGV. V gave up 4 bases and J gave up 5 bases; unmatched junction bases: 6. The CDR3 runs to 15 residues. In DNA, the CDR3 is TGTGCCAGCAGCTCACTAGCGGGTTCCAACAATGAGCAGTTCTTC. It codes for CASSSLAGSNNEQFF.

The chain has TRBV4-1 and TRBJ2-7, with 7 bases that match TRBD1. The CDR3 totals 14 residues. Trimming removed 4 bases from V and 6 bases from J; junction bases left unmatched: 9. CDR1 MGHRA and CDR2 YSYEKL come from the germline V gene. This CDR3 reads CASSPDRNIFEQYF. The CDR3 DNA follows: TGCGCCAGCAGCCCGGACAGGAATATTTTCGAGCAGTACTTC.

J is TRBJ1-2 and V is TRBV5-1; TRBD1 agrees at 12 bases. Trimming cost V 4 bases and J 8 bases; bases outside gene matches: 12. Germline loops: CDR1 SGHRS, CDR2 YFSETQ. This CDR3 region has 16 residues. CDR3 protein: CASSPGTGGFLEGYTF. The CDR3 coding sequence is TGCGCCAGCAGCCCCGGGACAGGGGGCTTCCTGGAGGGCTACACCTTC.

Here the CDR3 DNA reads TGTGCCAGCAGCCAAGATGTGGGCAGGGGTTACGAGCAGTACTTC. It yields the protein CASSQDVGRGYEQYF. V usage is TRBV4-2 and J usage is TRBJ2-7; tentatively, D is TRBD1 (6 bases). This CDR3 contains 15 residues. Germline V gene sequence: CDR1 LGHNA, CDR2 YNFKEQ. Trimming cost V 0 bases and J 4 bases, with 13 bases left between them.

The chain uses TRBV10-2 and TRBJ2-2, with 7 bases matching TRBD2. The germline V gene encodes CDR1 WSHSY and CDR2 SAAADI. Losses at the gene ends were 2 bases for V and 6 bases for J; bases not matched to a gene: 12. There are 17 residues in the CDR3. CDR3 sequence reads: CASSERRPGRMAGELFF. The DNA for the CDR3 is TGCGCCAGCAGTGAGAGGCGGCCCGGGAGGATGGCCGGGGAGCTGTTTTTT.

This clone showed up just a few times. The chain couples TRBV4-1 to TRBJ2-7; D is tentatively TRBD1 or TRBD2 (5 bases each). The CDR3 extends over 15 amino acids. CDR1 and CDR2 (germline): MGHRA, YSYEKL. V lost 1 base to trimming and J lost 6 bases, with 16 bases between them. The CDR3 DNA follows: TGCGCCAGCAGCCAAGTTTTGGGGGTTTATGGCGAGCAGTACTTC. It specifies CASSQVLGVYGEQYF.

V usage is TRBV10-2 and J usage is TRBJ1-6; TRBD1 agrees at 8 bases. The germline gives CDR1 WSHSY, CDR2 SAAADI. The length of the CDR3 is 18 residues. V was pared by 1 base and J by 0 bases, with 5 bases of the junction left unmatched. CDR3 sequence: CASSEFGTGGSYNSPLHF. As DNA, the CDR3 is TGCGCCAGCAGTGAGTTCGGGACAGGTGGCTCCTATAATTCACCCCTCCACTTT.

For this clone: Mismatch with germline at one junction end may stem from a read error. The J gene is TRBJ2-7, the V gene TRBV2; 7 nucleotides match TRBD2. CDR1 is SNHLY, CDR2 FYNNEI, per germline. The CDR3 length is 14 residues. CDR3 DNA: TGTGCCAGCAGAGAAGGGACTAACTCCTACGAGCAGTACTTC. Translation: CASREGTNSYEQYF.

The gene calls are TRBV18 and TRBJ2-1; D remains ambiguous. V dropped 2 bases and J dropped 7 bases, with 9 bases sitting between them. The CDR3 spans 13 residues. Germline V CDR1 and CDR2: KGHSH, LQKENI. The CDR3 DNA is TGTGCCAGCTCACCATACTATTTAAATGAGCAGTTCTTC. Protein product: CASSPYYLNEQFF.

The CDR3 region has the DNA TGTGCCTGGAGTTGGGGGGTCCCAGGCGAGCAGTACTTC. Its protein is CAWSWGVPGEQYF. The chain recombines TRBV30 with TRBJ2-7, with a tentative D call TRBD2 (6 bases). The V end lost 2 bases, the J end lost 6 bases, and 14 bases lay between the germline ends. The CDR3 sequence is 13 residues long. Germline V gives CDR1 GTSNPN, CDR2 SVGIG (reference sequence).

The V call is TRBV9, the J call TRBJ2-2; 11 bases map to TRBD2. The CDR3 runs 18 residues. J was trimmed by 4 bases and V by 5 bases; bases with no gene match: 13. CDR1 SGDLS and CDR2 YYNGEE come from the germline V gene. The CDR3 DNA reads TGTGCCAGCAGTCTTAAACTACTAGCGGGAGCGGGCACCGGGGAGCTGTTTTTT. It is translated as CASSLKLLAGAGTGELFF.

There are a few counts of this clone. V gene TRBV30 combines with J gene TRBJ1-1, with D uncertain. The CDR3 covers 12 residues. Germline CDR1 reads GTSNPN; CDR2 reads SVGIG (reference sequence). Written as DNA, the CDR3 is TGTGCTCTTGGTCGGCGGAACACTGAAGCTTTCTTT. Residues: CALGRRNTEAFF.

DNA for the CDR3: TGTGCCATCAGTGAGGGAGCGGGAGAAGCCAAAAACATTCAGTACTTC. The encoded protein is CAISEGAGEAKNIQYF. This rearrangement joins TRBV10-3 to TRBJ2-4; the match to TRBD2 covers 8 bases. V was clipped by 2 bases and J by 0 bases; unmatched bases: 3. The CDR3 loop spans 16 amino acids. Germline values: CDR1 ENHRY, CDR2 SYGVKD.

CDR3 in DNA: TGTGCCAGCAGCACCCGACACGGGGGGACTGAAGCTTTCTTT. The encoded protein is CASSTRHGGTEAFF. The chain links TRBV7-2 to TRBJ1-1, with D perhaps TRBD1 (5 bases). The CDR3 has 14 residues. The V gene's germline CDR1 is SGHTA and CDR2 FQGNSA. Between the trimmed V and J ends, which lost 5 bases and 5 bases, there was a span of 15 bases. The whole variable domain, remainder taken from reference TRBV7-2 and TRBJ1-1, is GAGVSQSPSNKVTEKGKDVELRCDPISGHTALYWYRQSLGQGLEFLIYFQGNSAPDKSGLPSDRFSAERTGGSVSTLTIQRTQQEDSAVYLCASSTRHGGTEAFFGQGTRLTVV.

The rearrangement links TRBV30 to TRBJ2-1; D call uncertain. Germline values: CDR1 GTSNPN, CDR2 SVGIG (reference sequence). The V and J ends lost 3 bases and 4 bases respectively, with 10 bases between them. The CDR3 runs 13 residues. The CDR3 reads CAWRAFNYNEQFF. The CDR3 DNA follows: TGTGCCTGGAGGGCGTTCAATTACAATGAGCAGTTCTTC.

The chain has TRBV4-3 and TRBJ2-2; TRBD2 aligns across 8 bases. The CDR3 covers 15 residues. CDR1 and CDR2 (germline): LGHNA, YSLEER. V dropped 5 bases and J dropped 2; count of bases not matched to a gene: 4. CDR3 sequence reads: CASSKLAVNTGELFF. Here the CDR3 DNA reads TGCGCCAGCAGCAAACTAGCGGTTAACACCGGGGAGCTGTTTTTT.

The V gene is TRBV11-3, the J gene TRBJ2-7; D remains ambiguous. CDR1 is SGHNT, CDR2 YENEEA, per germline. V was cut by 3 bases and J by 4 bases, with 13 bases left in between. This CDR3 has 14 amino acids. In nucleotides, the CDR3 is TGTGCCAGCAGCTTGGTTGCTAGTGTTTACGAGCAGTACTTC. Amino acids: CASSLVASVYEQYF.

In DNA, the CDR3 is TGTGCCAGCAGCTTGGGGACTGCTGGCTATGGCTACACCTTC. Residues: CASSLGTAGYGYTF. This sequence joins TRBV5-6 and TRBJ1-2, with D hard to call. CDR3 length: 14 amino acids. V lost 0 bases, J lost 4 bases, and 10 bases lay in between. Looked up from germline, CDR1 is SGHDT and CDR2 is YYEEEE.

This chain links TRBV9 with TRBJ2-3; D could derive from TRBD1 or TRBD2 (5 bases each). CDR3 length: 15 amino acids. V lost 2 bases and J 2 bases, leaving 12 bases between the germline ends. Germline loops: CDR1 SGDLS, CDR2 YYNGEE. The CDR3 DNA reads TGTGCCAGCAGCGTCCGGGACGGATACACAGATACGCAGTATTTT. Its translation: CASSVRDGYTDTQYF.

The chain links TRBV5-6 to TRBJ2-3; 11 positions match TRBD2. CDR1 is SGHDT and CDR2 is YYEEEE in the germline V gene. There are 14 residues in the CDR3. After removal of 4 bases from V and 5 bases from J, the junction contained 3 bases not matched to a gene. CDR3 DNA sequence: TGTGCCAGCAGCCCAGGACTAGCGGGAGATACGCAGTATTTT. Its translation is CASSPGLAGDTQYF.

CDR3 nucleotides: TGTGCCAGCAGCGCTACGCTCAGCCACAATGAGCAGTTCTTC. Protein: CASSATLSHNEQFF. The chain links TRBV9 to TRBJ2-1; D unresolved. Germline V CDR1 and CDR2: SGDLS, YYNGEE. The CDR3 runs to 14 residues. V lost 3 bases, J lost 5 bases, and 12 bases lay in between.